This TCR beta chain appears in the sequencing data of a study of shared clonotypes between healthy human individuals. Study as a whole: Per-donor plates numbered three CD4 naive, three CD4 memory, two CD8 naive and one CD8 memory. Overall study results and limits: Sharing across four donors was highest in naive CD4 (around 5%) and lowest in memory CD8 (around 0.4%).

With respect to this clone: Its antigen is undetermined.

The protocol was immunoSEQ multiplex PCR, while the TCRdb copy is restricted to in-frame clones and leaves out a portion. The repertoire holds more than 150,000 clones, with 66% as singletons. Material: memory CD4+ T cells sorted from blood. Indicated subset: CD45RA-negative fraction. The origin of this receptor is a man aged 25-45 years in good health.

CDR3 sequence (DNA): TGCGCCAGCAGCGACCAAGAGACCCAGTACTTC. It yields the protein CASSDQETQYF. This chain joins TRBV5-1 and TRBJ2-5; the D is unclear. Germline lookup yields CDR1 SGHRS and CDR2 YFSETQ. The V and J ends lost 4 bases and 0 bases respectively, with 1 base between them. The CDR3 spans 11 residues.